This is a list of T cell receptor beta chains from one sample in a study of cytomegalovirus exposure and HLA in healthy donors. The repertoire was sequenced with immunoSEQ multiplex PCR; TCRdb's copy has only in-frame clones and lacks some. The sample has under 200,000 clones; 79% are singletons. Sequenced material: PBMCs. Every receptor here comes from a man aged 35 to 55 in good health and CMV-seronegative. The CDR3 runs from the conserved cysteine through the conserved F or W.

CDR3 protein	V gene
CASTPLGQGKQPQHF	TRBV28
CASSQASGEQYF	TRBV11-3
CASSLEGGLAAIQETQYF	TRBV11-2
CASRGDTGYTF	TRBV6-5
CASSSARQRRTDTQYF	TRBV7-9
CASSLGYSPSSEAFF	TRBV5-1
CASSQTSGELFF	TRBV4-1
CASSLPIRTGRNGYTF	TRBV7-9
CASSYPRTGAPSPESYEQYF	TRBV28
CASSLGGRGTDTQYF	TRBV7-2
CASYGTDTQYF	TRBV2
CASRALASSYNEQFF	TRBV2
CASSLGTGSYNEQFF	TRBV5-4
CSALGSGKSGANGLTF	TRBV29-1
CASSYLGQSYEQYF	TRBV6-5
CASRLAGGETQYF	TRBV4-3
CASTNFGRGKQYF	TRBV27
CSSSLISGYNEQFF	TRBV7-9
CASSSLGSVNTEAFF	TRBV27
CASSDLLGTGRNEQYF	TRBV6-1
CASSSGTGNYRALF	TRBV28
CASSESRGLNTEAFF	TRBV25-1
CAISESGGVSGANVLTF	TRBV10-3
CASSLADYSAGYTF	TRBV11-2
CASKSQRGYTF	TRBV28
CASSFRQTNEKLFF	TRBV27
CASSTRQGHEQYF	TRBV6-1
CASSIGQASSYEQYF	TRBV19
CASSLGANTGELFF	TRBV5-1
CASSRSRGEAFF	TRBV7-9
CASTTGGVQGGDTQYF	TRBV28
CASSSAGWGTIYF	TRBV27
CAGSLGGRTYEQYF	TRBV5-1
CASSRSGIGDTQYF	TRBV7-7
CASSLQGGGTEAFF	TRBV7-9
CASSARLAGGADTQYF	TRBV4-1
CASSLGPPDEQFF	TRBV28
CASRPGTGGIKQYF	TRBV28
CASSLVPQPSYEQYF	TRBV11-2
CASSLDRTYNEQFF	TRBV5-1
CATVGDTYGYTF	TRBV6-1
CASSFGSPGEQYF	TRBV5-8
CASSQDLGHTTEAFF	TRBV14
CASSPGGGGNTEAFF	TRBV7-2
CASSFLGTSGRYEQYF	TRBV28